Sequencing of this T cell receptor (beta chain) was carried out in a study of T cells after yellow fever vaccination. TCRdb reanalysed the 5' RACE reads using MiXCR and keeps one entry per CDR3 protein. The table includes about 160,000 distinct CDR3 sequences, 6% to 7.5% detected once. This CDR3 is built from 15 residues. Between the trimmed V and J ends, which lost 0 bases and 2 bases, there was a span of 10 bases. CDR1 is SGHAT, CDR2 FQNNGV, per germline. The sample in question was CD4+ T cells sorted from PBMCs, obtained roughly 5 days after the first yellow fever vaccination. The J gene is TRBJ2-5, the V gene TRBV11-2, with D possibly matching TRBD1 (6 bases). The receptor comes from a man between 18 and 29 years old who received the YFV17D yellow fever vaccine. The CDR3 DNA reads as TGTGCCAGCAGCTTAGAAGGGACACCTCAAGAGACCCAGTACTTC. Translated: CASSLEGTPQETQYF.